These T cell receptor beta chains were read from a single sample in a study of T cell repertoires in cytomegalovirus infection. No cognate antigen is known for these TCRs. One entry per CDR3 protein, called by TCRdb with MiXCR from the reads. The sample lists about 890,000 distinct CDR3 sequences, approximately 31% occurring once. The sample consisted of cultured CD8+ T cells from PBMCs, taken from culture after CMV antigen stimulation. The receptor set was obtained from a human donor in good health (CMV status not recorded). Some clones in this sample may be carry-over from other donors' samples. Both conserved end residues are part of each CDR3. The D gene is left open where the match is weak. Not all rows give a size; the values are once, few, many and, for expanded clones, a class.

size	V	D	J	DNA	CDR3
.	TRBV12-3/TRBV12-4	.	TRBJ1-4	TGTGCCAGCACCTCGTCGGCGGGTAATGAAAAACTGTTTTTT	CASTSSAGNEKLFF
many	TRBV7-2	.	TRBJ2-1	TGTGCCAGCAGCTTAGTCATGGAGTTTAGGAATGAGCAGTTCTTC	CASSLVMEFRNEQFF
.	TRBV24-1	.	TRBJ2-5	TGTGCCACCAGTGATAGCTACCAAGAGACCCAGTACTTC	CATSDSYQETQYF
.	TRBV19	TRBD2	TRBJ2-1	TGTGCCAGTCGACTAGCGGGGGGGGCTGAGCAGTTCTTC	CASRLAGGAEQFF
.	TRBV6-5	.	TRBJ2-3	TGTGCCAGCAGTCACCATTGGGATACGCAGTATTTT	CASSHHWDTQYF
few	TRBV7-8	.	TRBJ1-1	TGTGCCAGCAGCTTTTCCCTCGGGTCCCTCCGTGGGCCTGAAGCTTTCTTT	CASSFSLGSLRGPEAFF
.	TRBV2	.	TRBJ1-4	TGTGCCAGCAGTGGACCGCTACTGTTTTTT	CASSGPLLFF
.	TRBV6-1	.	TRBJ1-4	TGTGCCAGCAGTGATATGGACGGACTTAATGAAAAACTGTTTTTT	CASSDMDGLNEKLFF
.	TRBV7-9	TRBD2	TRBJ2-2	TGTGCCAGCAGCACACCCCTAACCGGGACTAGCGCTCTTAACGGGGAGCTGTTTTTT	CASSTPLTGTSALNGELFF
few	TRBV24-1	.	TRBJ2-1	TGTGCCACCAGTGATGGGAGGAATGAGCAGTTCTTC	CATSDGRNEQFF
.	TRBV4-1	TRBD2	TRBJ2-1	TGCGCCAGCAGCCAATCGGGACTAGCGGGGAAACACAATGAGCAGTTCTTC	CASSQSGLAGKHNEQFF
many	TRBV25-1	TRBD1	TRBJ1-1	TGTGCCAGCAGTGCCACAGGGGGCGCTTACACTGAAGCTTTCTTT	CASSATGGAYTEAFF
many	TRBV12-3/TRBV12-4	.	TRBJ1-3	TGTGCCAACCCAGCCTCTGGAAACACCATATATTTT	CANPASGNTIYF
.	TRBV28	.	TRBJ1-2	TGTGCCAGCAACGAGGTTTGGGCCGGCTACACCTTC	CASNEVWAGYTF
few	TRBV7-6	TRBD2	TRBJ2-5	TGTGCTAGCAGCTTAACCAGCGGGGATTACCAAGAGACCCAGTACTTC	CASSLTSGDYQETQYF
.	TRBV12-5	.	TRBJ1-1	TGTGCTAGTGGTTGGGCCCCTGGGGGTGTGAACACTGAAGCTTTCTTT	CASGWAPGGVNTEAFF
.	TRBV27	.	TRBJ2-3	TGTGCCAGCTGCTTAGGGGTTACCACAGATACGCAGTATTTT	CASCLGVTTDTQYF
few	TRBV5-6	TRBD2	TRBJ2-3	TGTGCCAGCACCACAGTACTAGCGGATGGGGCAGATACGCAGTATTTT	CASTTVLADGADTQYF
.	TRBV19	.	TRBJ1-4	TGTGCCAGTAGTTTTTTCCTGAACCCCAATGAAAAACTGTTTTTT	CASSFFLNPNEKLFF
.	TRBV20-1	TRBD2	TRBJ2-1	TGCAGTGCTTCCTCACTAGCGCTACCTTCGAATGAGCAGTTCTTC	CSASSLALPSNEQFF
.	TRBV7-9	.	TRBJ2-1	TGTGCCAGCAGCCTTTTGGGGGGGCTACTCCTGGATGAGCAGTTCTTC	CASSLLGGLLLDEQFF
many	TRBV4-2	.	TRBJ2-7	TGTGCCAGCAGCCATAAGAACTACGAGCAGTACTTC	CASSHKNYEQYF
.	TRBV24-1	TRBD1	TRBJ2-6	TGTGCCACCGATGGACAGGGCGTCTCTGGGGCCAACGTCCTGACTTTC	CATDGQGVSGANVLTF
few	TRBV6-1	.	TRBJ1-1	TGTGCCAGCAGTGAAGACGGGACCGCTGCTAGTGAAGCTTTCTTT	CASSEDGTAASEAFF
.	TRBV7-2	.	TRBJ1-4	TGTGCCAGCAGCCCGGTGGGGGGTGAAAAACTGTTTTTT	CASSPVGGEKLFF
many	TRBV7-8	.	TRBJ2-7	TGTGCCAGCAGCTTAGGGGCCACAAGTTGGGACGAGCAGTACTTC	CASSLGATSWDEQYF
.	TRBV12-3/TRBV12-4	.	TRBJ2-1	TGTACCAGCAGTTTGAGCGGTTCGGAGCAGTTCTTC	CTSSLSGSEQFF
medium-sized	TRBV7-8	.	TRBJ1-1	TGTGCCAGCAGCTTAGAAAACAGGGTCCTGAACACTGAAGCTTTCTTT	CASSLENRVLNTEAFF
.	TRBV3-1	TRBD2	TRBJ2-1	TGTGCCAGCAGCCCCAGACCCGGGGGGGGGGATGAGCAGTTCTTC	CASSPRPGGGDEQFF
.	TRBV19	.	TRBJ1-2	TGTGCCAGTAGTATCTCCACCTACTATGGCTACACCTTC	CASSISTYYGYTF
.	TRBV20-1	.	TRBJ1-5	TGCAGTGCTAGTAGCGCACCGACCTATAGCAATCAGCCCCAGCATTTT	CSASSAPTYSNQPQHF
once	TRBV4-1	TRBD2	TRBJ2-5	TGCGCCAGCAGCCAGGTCCCGACTAGCGGGGGTGACCGGGGGACCCAGTACTTC	CASSQVPTSGGDRGTQYF
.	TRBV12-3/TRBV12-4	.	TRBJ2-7	TGTGCCAGCAGTTTAGGACACAACTCCTACGAGCAGTACTTC	CASSLGHNSYEQYF
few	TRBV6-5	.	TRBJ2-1	TGTGCCAGCAGTTACTCGTCCCGGGGCTCCTACAATGAGCAGTTCTTC	CASSYSSRGSYNEQFF
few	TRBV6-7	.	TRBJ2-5	TGTGCCAGCAGTTACCGAAGGAGGTGCCTACAAGAGACCCAGTACTTC	CASSYRRRCLQETQYF
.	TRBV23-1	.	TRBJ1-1	TGCGCCAGCAGGGGTCGGCACTCAGGCACTGAAGCTTTCTTT	CASRGRHSGTEAFF
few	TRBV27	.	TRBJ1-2	TGTGCCAGCAGTCCTCAAACTAACTATGGCTACACCTTC	CASSPQTNYGYTF
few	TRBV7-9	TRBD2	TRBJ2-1	TGTGCCAGCAGCCCGACCTTGGTACTAGCGTTGGTAAATGAGCAGTTCTTC	CASSPTLVLALVNEQFF
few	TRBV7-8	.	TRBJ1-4	TGTGCCAGCAGCGGACGAGGGCGCACTAATGAAAAACTGTTTTTT	CASSGRGRTNEKLFF
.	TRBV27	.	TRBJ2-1	TGTGCCAGCAGTGCCTACCTCGACACCTACCAAAGGAATGAGCAGTTCTTC	CASSAYLDTYQRNEQFF
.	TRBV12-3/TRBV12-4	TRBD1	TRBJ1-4	TGTGCCAGCAGTACTTGGACAGGGTCTACTGAAAAACTGTTTTTT	CASSTWTGSTEKLFF
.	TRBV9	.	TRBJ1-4	TGTGCCAGCAGCGCAACCCCAGAGGAAGGGAGTAATGAAAAACTGTTTTTT	CASSATPEEGSNEKLFF